Listed below are T cell receptor beta chains from one sample, sequenced in a study of regulatory T cells in long-lasting Graves disease. TCRdb reanalysed the multiplex PCR reads using MiXCR and keeps one entry per CDR3 protein. The table lists fewer than 450,000 distinct CDR3 sequences, less than 25% of them singletons, with roughly a quarter in the top ten. Sequences were derived from peripheral blood mononuclear cells (PBMCs), sampled when the disease was refractory, from a patient treated with antithyroid drugs. All receptors derive from a female donor with Graves disease. Each CDR3 is given with its conserved first and last residue. D genes are given only for firm matches. Only part of the rows carry a size: once, few, many, or a class if the clone is expanded.

d_gene | j_gene | abundance | v_gene | CDR3aa
- | TRBJ2-4 | many | TRBV28 | CASSLLGNIQYF
TRBD1 | TRBJ2-7 | - | TRBV18 | CASFQGAPYEQYF
TRBD2 | TRBJ2-2 | - | TRBV5-4 | CASSGGLAGRTGELFF
- | TRBJ2-4 | - | TRBV19 | CASTGVGKNIQYF
- | TRBJ1-1 | many | TRBV30 | CAWSVGANTEAFF
TRBD1 | TRBJ2-3 | few | TRBV7-3 | CASTLTHRGTGNTQYF
TRBD2 | TRBJ2-2 | - | TRBV5-1 | CASSMTSGANTGELFF
- | TRBJ2-5 | - | TRBV7-2 | CASSLGGGGQETQYF
- | TRBJ2-7 | many | TRBV7-2 | CASSLVGVGAGSYEQYF
- | TRBJ1-4 | many | TRBV28 | CACGVGGNEKLFF
- | TRBJ2-7 | - | TRBV29-1 | CSVASTRGAYEQYF
- | TRBJ2-5 | many | TRBV28 | CASRRTVQETQYF
- | TRBJ2-7 | many | TRBV28 | CASSSRVGEQYF
- | TRBJ2-7 | many | TRBV5-1 | CASAPGPSSYEQYF
- | TRBJ2-7 | few | TRBV7-2 | CASSLGAIYEQYF
- | TRBJ2-2 | many | TRBV11-2 | CASSLSGSGELFF
- | TRBJ1-2 | many | TRBV2 | CASKEFNYGYTF
- | TRBJ2-1 | few | TRBV2 | CASMERLEQFF
TRBD1 | TRBJ2-7 | few | TRBV3-1 | CASSLRTGATYEQYF
TRBD2 | TRBJ2-1 | few | TRBV16 | CASSQSGGGYNEQFF
- | TRBJ1-2 | - | TRBV29-1 | CSVELWGPRTGYTF
- | TRBJ1-1 | - | TRBV20-1 | CSARVGTTEAFF
TRBD1 | TRBJ2-2 | few | TRBV7-2 | CASSSQKGTGGELFF
- | TRBJ1-2 | many | TRBV15 | CATSGTSGAFGNGYTF
TRBD1 | TRBJ2-3 | - | TRBV10-3 | CAISEPGTGVTDTQYF
- | TRBJ2-5 | many | TRBV7-9 | CASSKPGNGKVETQYF
TRBD1 | TRBJ1-5 | many | TRBV12-3/TRBV12-4 | CASSSRQGDQPQHF
- | TRBJ1-2 | - | TRBV29-1 | CSVEDRWKTYGYTF
- | TRBJ1-2 | few | TRBV5-1 | CASSSAMDGYTF
- | TRBJ2-7 | few | TRBV5-1 | CASSLVGHEQYF
- | TRBJ2-5 | many | TRBV7-9 | CASITGQQETQYF
TRBD2 | TRBJ2-5 | many | TRBV15 | CATSRTSGNQETQYF